This is a list of T cell receptor beta chains from one sample in a study of technical replicates of blood from a handful of donors. Libraries were prepared by immunoSEQ multiplex PCR; TCRdb keeps only in-frame clonotypes and omits some of them. The sample shows 60,000 to 70,000 clones, around 88% of them seen only once. The sample consisted of PBMCs. These receptors all stem from a human donor in good health. Some clones in this sample may be carry-over from other donors' samples. CDR3s include the opening cysteine and the closing phenylalanine or tryptophan.

TRBV6-6	TRBJ2-1	CASSSRSLSSYNEQFF
TRBV12-5	TRBJ2-5	CASANSGGYLETQYF
TRBV6-6	TRBJ1-2	CASSRDRDRSNYGYTF
TRBV5-4	TRBJ2-7	CASSLSAGVLYEQYF
TRBV5-4	TRBJ1-2	CASSESGIYGYTF
TRBV11-3	TRBJ2-5	CASSSPADQETQYF
TRBV4-1	TRBJ1-6	CASSQDGDSLDSPLHF
TRBV10-3	TRBJ2-7	CAAGLEAYEQYF
TRBV29-1	TRBJ2-1	CSVEGELSSGMIDEQFF
TRBV5-1	TRBJ1-4	CASSFSGNLDRGGEKLFF
TRBV7-8	TRBJ2-1	CASSLVLAGEQFF
TRBV7-2	TRBJ1-2	CASSLAGTANYGYTF
TRBV6-1	TRBJ1-1	CASSDRGWTEAFF
TRBV29-1	TRBJ1-2	CSVGGTSNYGYTF
TRBV30	TRBJ2-7	CAVRGLGSYEQYF
TRBV6-5	TRBJ1-2	CASSYSIGQGNGYTF
TRBV9	TRBJ2-5	CASSVRGASLQETQYF
TRBV5-1	TRBJ2-2	CASSLTGGSHTLTGELFF
TRBV7-2	TRBJ2-2	CASSLVWQGAGELFF
TRBV6-5	TRBJ2-5	CASIAGEFSETQYF
TRBV9	TRBJ1-3	CASSADAGVRGTIYF
TRBV4-3	TRBJ1-2	CASSQEEGNYGYTF
TRBV30	TRBJ1-1	CAWSSGGPEAFF
TRBV18	TRBJ2-3	CASSPSRAGTDTQYF
TRBV29-1	TRBJ1-2	CSSQEGPGYTF
TRBV2	TRBJ2-2	CASSALGLAGGELFF
TRBV1	TRBJ2-7	CTSGRQGNYEQYF
TRBV5-4	TRBJ1-1	CASSWSLNTEAFF
TRBV18	TRBJ1-4	CASSLGQVGANEKLFF
TRBV9	TRBJ2-1	CASSAGLRWERQFF
TRBV6-5	TRBJ2-7	CASSPARTYEQYF
TRBV4-2	TRBJ1-1	CASSQSLAGFLDTEAFF
TRBV7-2	TRBJ1-2	CASSPWGGQGNYGYTF
TRBV5-1	TRBJ1-1	CASSLDRTDITEAFF
TRBV27	TRBJ2-7	CASRTGTSKQYF
TRBV19	TRBJ1-4	CASSIRDRDEKLFF
TRBV18	TRBJ2-7	CASSPTGDEQYF
TRBV7-9	TRBJ2-7	CASSSTGTSVYEQYF
TRBV13	TRBJ2-7	CASSRGWYEQYF
TRBV6-6	TRBJ1-3	CASSHGTGGSGNTIYF
TRBV7-2	TRBJ2-3	CASSLFRSTDTQYF
TRBV5-6	TRBJ2-2	CASSRRPGTANTGELFF
TRBV5-5	TRBJ1-6	CASSSDTGYSPLHF
TRBV29-1	TRBJ2-1	CSVQGGPYNEQFF
TRBV20-1	TRBJ1-1	CSAETGGEAFF
TRBV7-2	TRBJ1-1	CASSLVSTGEAFF
TRBV7-3	TRBJ2-3	CASSPTGDADTQYF
TRBV10-3	TRBJ1-2	CAISDAGQNYGYTF
TRBV4-2	TRBJ2-1	CASSYRKTSGRSSYNEQFF
TRBV10-3	TRBJ1-6	CANGSGDNRSPLHF
TRBV29-1	TRBJ2-3	CSVESTDTQYF
TRBV18	TRBJ2-1	CASSPGTMRVEQFF